This T cell receptor beta chain was sequenced for a study of cytomegalovirus exposure and HLA in healthy donors. Amplification used 60 Vbeta primers and 13 Jbeta primers. The table came from immunoSEQ multiplex PCR; TCRdb's copy has only in-frame clones and leaves some out. This table holds about 140,000 clones, approximately 76% found once. General study results and limits: Many donors shared some public TCRs, even though most TCR sequences were rare.

Germline-derived CDR1 and CDR2 are MNHNS and SASEGT. V lost 2 bases and J lost 8, with 12 bases in between. This CDR3 comprises 13 residues. Healthy bone marrow donors formed the donor group. This clone was counted only a few times. The target antigen is unknown. The sample was PBMCs. This chain uses TRBV6-1 with TRBJ1-2, with D possibly TRBD1 on 5 matching bases. The TCR sequence derives from a middle-aged man in good health and CMV-seronegative. In DNA form, the CDR3 reads TGTGCCAGCAGTGAACCAGCAGGGCGAGGCTACACCTTC. It is translated as CASSEPAGRGYTF.